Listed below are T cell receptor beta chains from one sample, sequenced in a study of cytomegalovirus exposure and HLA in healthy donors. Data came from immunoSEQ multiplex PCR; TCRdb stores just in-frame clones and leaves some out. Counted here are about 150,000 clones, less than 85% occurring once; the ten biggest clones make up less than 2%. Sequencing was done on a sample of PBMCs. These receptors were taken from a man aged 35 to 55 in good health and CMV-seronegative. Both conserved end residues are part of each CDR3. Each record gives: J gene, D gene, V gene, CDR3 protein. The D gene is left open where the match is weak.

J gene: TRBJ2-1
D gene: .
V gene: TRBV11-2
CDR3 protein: CASSWSGNEQFF

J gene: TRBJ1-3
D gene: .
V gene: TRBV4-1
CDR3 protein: CASSQEAAGNTIYF

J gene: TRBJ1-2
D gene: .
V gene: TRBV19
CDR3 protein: CASSTGRRDGYTF

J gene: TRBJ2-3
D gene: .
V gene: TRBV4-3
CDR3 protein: CASSPFRGYDTQYF

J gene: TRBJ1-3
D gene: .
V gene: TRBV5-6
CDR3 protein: CASSADSSGNTIYF

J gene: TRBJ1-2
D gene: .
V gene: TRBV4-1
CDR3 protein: CASSQAQGHYGYTF

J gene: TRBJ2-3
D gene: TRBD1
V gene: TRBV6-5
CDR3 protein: CATTGQGADTQYF

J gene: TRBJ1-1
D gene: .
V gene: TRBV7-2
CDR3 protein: CASSLAQGNTEAFF

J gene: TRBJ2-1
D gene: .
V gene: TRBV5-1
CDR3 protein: CASSLVGGQYNEQFF

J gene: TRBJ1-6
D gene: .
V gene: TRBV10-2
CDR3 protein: CASSETTSGDSPLHF

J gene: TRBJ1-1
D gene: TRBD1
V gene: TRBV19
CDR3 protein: CASSIGTGGESNSEAFF

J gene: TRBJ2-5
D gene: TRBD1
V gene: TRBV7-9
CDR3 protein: CASSTTRTGQETQYF

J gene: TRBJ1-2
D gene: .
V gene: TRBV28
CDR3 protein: CASSGGGTMRYTF

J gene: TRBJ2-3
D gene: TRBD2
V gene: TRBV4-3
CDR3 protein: CASSRTREGPRHTDTQYF

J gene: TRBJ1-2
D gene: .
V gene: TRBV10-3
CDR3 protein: CAISGVGGGYGYTF

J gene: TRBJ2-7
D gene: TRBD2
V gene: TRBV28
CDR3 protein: CASSSPAGGGGYEQYF

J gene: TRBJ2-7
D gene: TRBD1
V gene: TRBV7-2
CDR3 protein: CASTAVDRGGEQYF

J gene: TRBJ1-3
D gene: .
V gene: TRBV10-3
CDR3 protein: CAISERSSGNTIYF

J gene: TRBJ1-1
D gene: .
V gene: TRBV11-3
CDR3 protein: CASGAGVSVNTEAFF

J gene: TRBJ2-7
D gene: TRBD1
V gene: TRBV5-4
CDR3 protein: CASSLWGIQGTPYEQYF

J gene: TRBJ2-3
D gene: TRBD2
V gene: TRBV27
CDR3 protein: CASSLLAGATDTQYF

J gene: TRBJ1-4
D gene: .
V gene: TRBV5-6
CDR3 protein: CASSFTGIGEKLFF

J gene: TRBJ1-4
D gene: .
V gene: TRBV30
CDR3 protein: CATSGGRLNEKLFF

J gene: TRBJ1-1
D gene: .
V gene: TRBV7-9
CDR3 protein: CASSSHENTEAFF

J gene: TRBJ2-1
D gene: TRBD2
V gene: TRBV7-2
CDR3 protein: CASNGLAGMAHNEQFF

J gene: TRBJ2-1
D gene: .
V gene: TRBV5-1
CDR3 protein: CASSLGGGIWNEQFF

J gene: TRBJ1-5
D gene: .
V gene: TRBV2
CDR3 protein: CASSDRRGQGNQPQHF

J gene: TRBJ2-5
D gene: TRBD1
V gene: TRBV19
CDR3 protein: CASSISPGGAETQYF

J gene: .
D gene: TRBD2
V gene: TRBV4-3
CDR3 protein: CASSQDRGTSGSYEQYF

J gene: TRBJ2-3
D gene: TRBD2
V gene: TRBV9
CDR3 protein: CASSTLSGATDTQYF

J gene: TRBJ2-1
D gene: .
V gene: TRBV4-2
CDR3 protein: CASSLDTLASEQFF

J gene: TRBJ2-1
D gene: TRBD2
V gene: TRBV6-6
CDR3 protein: CASSYSREGWDEQFF

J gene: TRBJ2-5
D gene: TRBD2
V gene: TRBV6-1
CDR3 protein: CASSETSGGSETQYF

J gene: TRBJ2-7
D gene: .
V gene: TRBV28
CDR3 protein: CASSLPYEQYF

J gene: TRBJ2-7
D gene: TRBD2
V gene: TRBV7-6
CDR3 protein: CASSLFTSGGAYVHEQYF

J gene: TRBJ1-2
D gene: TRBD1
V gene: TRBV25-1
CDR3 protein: CASGQGSVLGYTF

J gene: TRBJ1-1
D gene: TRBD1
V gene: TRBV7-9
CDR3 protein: CASSLDRGATNTEAFF

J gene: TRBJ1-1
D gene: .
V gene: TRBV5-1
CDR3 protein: CASSFGPSLGSTEAFF

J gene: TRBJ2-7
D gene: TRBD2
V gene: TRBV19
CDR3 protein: CASSHQSGTYEQYF

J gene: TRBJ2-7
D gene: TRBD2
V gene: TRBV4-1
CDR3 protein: CASSQDSGGTSYEQYF

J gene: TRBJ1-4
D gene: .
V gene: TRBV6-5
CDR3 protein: CASSYSSLSTGEKLFF

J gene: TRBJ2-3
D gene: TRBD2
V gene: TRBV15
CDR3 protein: CATSTLAGDTDTQYF

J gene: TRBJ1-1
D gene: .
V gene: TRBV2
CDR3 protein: CASSVRSDMNTEAFF

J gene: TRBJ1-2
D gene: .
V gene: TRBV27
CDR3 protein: CASSSLSDSSYGYTF

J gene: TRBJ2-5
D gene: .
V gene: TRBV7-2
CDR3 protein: CASSFLRGRETQYF

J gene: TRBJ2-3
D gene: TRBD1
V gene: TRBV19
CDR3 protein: CASSSTGADTQYF

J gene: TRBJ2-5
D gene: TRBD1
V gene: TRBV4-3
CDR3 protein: CASSPGQGAWETQYF

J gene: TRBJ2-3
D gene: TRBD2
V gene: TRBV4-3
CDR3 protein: CASSNGLAGSSTDTQYF

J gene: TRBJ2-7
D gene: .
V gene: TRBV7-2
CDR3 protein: CASSRQVREQYF

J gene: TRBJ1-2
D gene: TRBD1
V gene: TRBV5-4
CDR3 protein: CASRVTGRYGYTF

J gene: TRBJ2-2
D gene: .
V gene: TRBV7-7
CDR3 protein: CASSLEGGSGELFF

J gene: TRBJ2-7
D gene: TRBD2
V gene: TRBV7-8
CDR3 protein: CASSSGTSGYEQYF

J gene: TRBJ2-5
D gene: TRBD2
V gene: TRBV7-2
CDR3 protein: CASSHRRGGRGETQYF

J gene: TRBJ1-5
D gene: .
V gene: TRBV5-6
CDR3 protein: CASSWGGSSQPQHF

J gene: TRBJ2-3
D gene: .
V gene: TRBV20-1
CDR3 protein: CSASRTDTQYF

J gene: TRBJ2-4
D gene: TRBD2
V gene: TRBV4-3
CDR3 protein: CASSQDRASGAKNIQYF